This is a list of T cell receptor beta chains from one sample in a study of blood T cell repertoires in COVID-19. The repertoire was sequenced with immunoSEQ multiplex PCR; TCRdb's copy has only in-frame clones and lacks some. The sample holds 45,000 to 55,000 clones, about 72% seen once. Sequencing used PBMCs or T cells enriched from blood (not recorded which). These receptors were obtained from a woman aged 45-65 years with acute COVID-19. CDR3s include the opening cysteine and the closing phenylalanine or tryptophan. The D gene is left open where the match is weak. Clone size is stated in some rows and not others, as once, few, many or a class when expanded.

d_gene	j_gene	abundance	v_gene	CDR3nt	CDR3aa
NA	TRBJ1-1	NA	TRBV28	TGTGCCAGCAGACAGGGAAGTAACACTGAAGCTTTCTTT	CASRQGSNTEAFF
NA	TRBJ1-2	NA	TRBV11-2	TGTGCCAGCAGTTGGGCCGCCTATGGCTACACCTTC	CASSWAAYGYTF
NA	TRBJ1-5	NA	TRBV18	TGTGCCAGCTCACGACATCAGCCTGACACATCGAATCAGCCCCAGCATTTT	CASSRHQPDTSNQPQHF
NA	TRBJ1-4	NA	TRBV27	TGTGCCAGCCAAACGACACAGGCAACTAATGAAAAACTGTTTTTT	CASQTTQATNEKLFF
NA	TRBJ1-2	NA	TRBV7-9	TGTGCCAGCAGCGCAGGACAGAACTATGGCTACACCTTC	CASSAGQNYGYTF
NA	TRBJ1-5	NA	TRBV12-3/TRBV12-4	TGTGCCAGCAGTTTCGGGAGTCAGCCCCAGCATTTT	CASSFGSQPQHF
NA	TRBJ1-2	NA	TRBV3-1/TRBV3-2	TGTGCCAGTAGAAGCCAGAGGAGGGGCTACACCTTC	CASRSQRRGYTF
NA	TRBJ2-3	NA	TRBV13	TGTGCCAGCAGCCACGGGTGGGATACGCAGTATTTT	CASSHGWDTQYF
TRBD1	TRBJ1-1	NA	TRBV6-5	TGTGCCAGCAGTCCTCCGACAGGGCCCCCTGAAGCTTTCTTT	CASSPPTGPPEAFF
NA	TRBJ1-1	few	TRBV28	TGTGCCAGCAGTTTCTCCCGGGGGAGGAACACTGAAGCTTTCTTT	CASSFSRGRNTEAFF
NA	TRBJ1-2	NA	TRBV5-1	TGCGCCAGCAGCTTGGACGGGTATGGCTACACCTTC	CASSLDGYGYTF
NA	TRBJ2-1	NA	TRBV11-2	TGTGCCAGCAGCCTCGGTGCTGGGGAGGTCTACAATGAGCAGTTCTTC	CASSLGAGEVYNEQFF
TRBD1	TRBJ1-6	NA	TRBV9	TGTGCCAGCAGCCTGGGAGGGGCAGGGGGCGCCGATTCACCCCTCCACTTT	CASSLGGAGGADSPLHF
NA	TRBJ2-3	NA	TRBV5-1	TGCGCCAGCAGCTTGAGGCAAACGGGAGAGCAGTATTTT	CASSLRQTGEQYF
NA	TRBJ1-3	NA	TRBV6-5	TGTGCCAGCAGCGTGCCAGGGGTGGCGGGAAACACCATATATTTT	CASSVPGVAGNTIYF
TRBD1	TRBJ1-1	few	TRBV6-4	TGTGCCAGTAGTTTAGAAGGGGGCCTGAACACTGAAGCTTTCTTT	CASSLEGGLNTEAFF
NA	TRBJ1-1	NA	TRBV29-1	TGCAGCGTTGAAGAGACCGGGGGGGCTGAAGCTTTCTTT	CSVEETGGAEAFF
NA	TRBJ2-2	few	TRBV11-2	TGTGCCAGCAGCTTAGAGTCCAGGTGGAAAAACACCGGGGAGCTGTTTTTT	CASSLESRWKNTGELFF
NA	TRBJ1-2	NA	TRBV6-1	TGTGCCAGCAGTGAAGCGCCCCGCGGGTACAGCTATGGCTACACCTTC	CASSEAPRGYSYGYTF
NA	TRBJ1-2	NA	TRBV6-5	TGTGCCAGCAGTTACTCGATTAGCAACTATGGCTACACCTTC	CASSYSISNYGYTF
NA	TRBJ1-2	once	TRBV2	TGTGCCAGCAGAGAGGACACCCTCTATGGCTACACCTTC	CASREDTLYGYTF
TRBD2	TRBJ2-1	NA	TRBV7-9	TGTGCCAGCAGCTTAGAAACTAGCGACGAGCAGTTCTTC	CASSLETSDEQFF
NA	TRBJ1-3	NA	TRBV2	TGTGCCAGCAGGGGTGGCAGGGCAGGCGGAAACACCATATATTTT	CASRGGRAGGNTIYF
TRBD1	TRBJ1-3	few	TRBV27	TGTGCCAGCAGCCCCAGGGGGATCAGTCGTGGAAACACCATATATTTT	CASSPRGISRGNTIYF
NA	TRBJ2-1	NA	TRBV11-2	TGTGCCAGCAGCCCGACAAGTCCCGCGACGACCCTATACAATGAGCAGTTCTTC	CASSPTSPATTLYNEQFF
TRBD2	TRBJ2-2	NA	TRBV7-8	TGTGCCAGCCCCCCGGGGCTAGCGGGGCTAACGAACACCGGGGAGCTGTTTTTT	CASPPGLAGLTNTGELFF
TRBD1	TRBJ1-3	once	TRBV30	TGTGCCTGGGGGAGACAGGGGGGAAACACCATATATTTT	CAWGRQGGNTIYF
NA	TRBJ2-7	few	TRBV2	TGTGCCAGCAGGGGGAGGGGGAATGAGCAGTACTTC	CASRGRGNEQYF
TRBD1	TRBJ2-5	NA	TRBV12-5	TGTGCTAGTGGTAAACAGGGGACCAAAGAGACCCAGTACTTC	CASGKQGTKETQYF
NA	TRBJ1-4	NA	TRBV7-8	TGTGCCAGCAGCTTAGTTACAACTAATGAAAAACTGTTTTTT	CASSLVTTNEKLFF
TRBD2	TRBJ2-1	NA	TRBV7-9	TGTGCCAGCAGTTATCCGGGGGGAGAGCAGTTCTTC	CASSYPGGEQFF
TRBD1	TRBJ1-1	NA	TRBV4-1	TGCGCCAGCAGCCAGGTGACCGGGACAGGGGACGCTGAAGCTTTCTTT	CASSQVTGTGDAEAFF
NA	TRBJ1-5	NA	TRBV4-1	TGCGCCAGCAGCCAAGAGTTTAAACAGGGTGTGAGGCCCCAGCATTTT	CASSQEFKQGVRPQHF
NA	TRBJ1-2	NA	TRBV28	TGTGCCAGCGTTAATCGGGGGTATGGCTACACCTTC	CASVNRGYGYTF
NA	TRBJ1-5	NA	TRBV7-3	TGTGCCAGCAGCGACAGCTATAGCAATCAGCCCCAGCATTTT	CASSDSYSNQPQHF
NA	TRBJ2-1	once	TRBV11-3	TGTGCCAGCAGCTTAAGTGCACAGAACAATGAGCAGTTCTTC	CASSLSAQNNEQFF
TRBD2	TRBJ2-1	NA	TRBV14	TGTGCCAGCAGCCGTTGGGGGGGACTAAACAATGAGCAGTTCTTC	CASSRWGGLNNEQFF
NA	TRBJ1-2	NA	TRBV30	TGTGCCTGGAGTGTACAGGGCCCTCTATATGGCTACACCTTC	CAWSVQGPLYGYTF
TRBD1	TRBJ1-4	NA	TRBV7-7	TGTGCTAGCAGCCCCGGGACAGGGGGGAATGAAAAACTGTTTTTT	CASSPGTGGNEKLFF
TRBD2	TRBJ2-7	NA	TRBV10-3	TGTGCCATCTGGGCTAGCGGGGGATACGAGCAGTACTTC	CAIWASGGYEQYF
NA	TRBJ1-4	NA	TRBV6-5	TGTGCCAGCAGTTACTCCCCGACACGAATAGAAAAACTGTTTTTT	CASSYSPTRIEKLFF
TRBD1	TRBJ1-2	NA	TRBV5-4	TGTGCCAGCAGACTCCAGGGGGCTGGTAACTATGGCTACACCTTC	CASRLQGAGNYGYTF
TRBD1	TRBJ1-2	NA	TRBV9	TGTGCCAGCAGCGAGGGACAGGGGACCTATGGCTACACCTTC	CASSEGQGTYGYTF
TRBD2	TRBJ2-2	NA	TRBV7-3	TGTGCCAGCAGCTTTAGCGGGGGACCGAACACCGGGGAGCTGTTTTTT	CASSFSGGPNTGELFF
TRBD1	TRBJ1-1	NA	TRBV27	TGTGCCAGCAGCTCCGTACCTGACAGGGGAGCTTTCTTT	CASSSVPDRGAFF